Below, one T cell receptor (beta chain) is given with its context. This clonotype was detected a few times. Its antigen is unknown. Per-base quality was not reported, and no clone a single base away is much larger than it. Sequenced on an Illumina HiSeq 2500. Quantitative 5'-RACE with molecular barcodes was used to prepare TCR beta libraries. On the authors' methods: A new computational method based on a probabilistic model of VDJ rearrangement was used to identify disease-linked TCR variants. TCRdb reprocessed the public reads (quality trimming at Q25 with fastp, clone calling with MiXCR) and kept in-frame beta chains. Rows are unified per CDR3 protein, each entry keeping the most common DNA and genes. In this record, the V and J calls reflect TCRdb's handling and not the investigators' own analysis. Across this sample there are 450,000 to 550,000 distinct CDR3 sequences, with about 5.4% seen only once. The ten largest clones add up to around 3.6% of the sample.

Unmatched junction bases come to 10, with V trimmed by 6 bases and J by 1 base. From the germline V gene, CDR1 is SGHTA and CDR2 is FQGNSA. The CDR3 spans 16 residues, from the cysteine through the phenylalanine. The sequence is cut down to CDR3 DNA, 48 bases in frame from base 1. The sample belongs to a study of CD8 T cells in ankylosing spondylitis (dated by TCRdb to about 2017). Background for the entire study: The study set out to find disease-linked TCR variants by profiling T cell receptor beta repertoires in ankylosing spondylitis patients and healthy donors. The whole study cohort included over a hundred healthy donors and 25 ankylosing spondylitis patients. Peripheral blood was sampled, and synovial fluid was also collected from ankylosing spondylitis patients. The paper's findings and limits, for the study overall: According to the report, matched synovial fluid samples from ankylosing spondylitis patients were significantly enriched for the disease-linked clones. Some TCR beta motif variants had previously been reported in synovial fluid and blood of reactive arthritis patients, which suggested common disease-initiation mechanisms. A TCR beta motif made up of roughly eight highly homologous amino acid variants appeared to be characteristic of blood from ankylosing spondylitis patients. A CD8+ phenotype was shown by the disease-linked clones, which were found at relatively low frequencies in peripheral blood.

The TCR was taken from a male donor with ankylosing spondylitis. The material sequenced was blood, either unsorted or a sorted T cell fraction (not recorded which). In this chain, TRBV7-2 is recombined with TRBJ2-3; TRBD2 fits 7 bases in the junction. The CDR3 in this case is CASSTSSGLRTDTQYF. The nucleotide sequence reads as follows: TGTGCCAGCAGTACATCTAGCGGACTCCGCACAGATACGCAGTATTTT.